Presented here are 4 T cell receptor beta chains from one specimen sequenced in a study of cytotoxic CD8 clonotypes in ibrutinib-treated CLL. This table comes from immunoSEQ multiplex PCR, and its TCRdb copy is limited to in-frame clones, with some not included. In the table there are roughly 250,000 clones, 70% of which are singletons. The input for sequencing was PBMCs, taken after 24 months of ibrutinib treatment. The receptors shown here come from a human donor with chronic lymphocytic leukemia.

This clone appeared a single time. V is TRBV5-4 and J is TRBJ2-7, with 10 bases matching TRBD2. Trimming removed 2 bases from V and 5 bases from J; junction bases left unmatched: 4. This CDR3 is built from 14 residues. CDR1 and CDR2 (germline): SGHNT, YYREEE (reference sequence). CDR3 in DNA: TGTGCCAGCAGCTTCTTAGCGGGAGGCAACGAGCAGTACTTC. Amino acid sequence: CASSFLAGGNEQYF.

This clone was picked up a small number of times. The chain joins TRBV30 to TRBJ2-7; unclear D gene. The V gene lost 0 bases and the J gene lost 5 bases, with 11 bases spanning the gap. The CDR3 totals 13 residues. Germline V gene data show CDR1 as GTSNPN and CDR2 as SVGIG (reference sequence). The chain's CDR3 is CAWSVPSFNEQYF. The CDR3 DNA sequence: TGTGCCTGGAGTGTACCCTCGTTTAACGAGCAGTACTTC.

V is TRBV2 and J is TRBJ1-1; D not certain. Germline V gene sequence: CDR1 SNHLY, CDR2 FYNNEI. Between the trimmed V and J ends, which lost 7 bases and 11 bases, there was a span of 23 bases. The CDR3 has 14 residues. For the CDR3, the DNA is TGTGCCAGCAAAGGCACCCTCTTAGGGAGTAGGGCTTTCTTT. Amino acid sequence: CASKGTLLGSRAFF.

This chain joins TRBV30 and TRBJ2-4; D is perhaps TRBD2 (6 bases). The V and J ends lost 0 bases and 8 bases respectively, with 17 bases between them. CDR1 and CDR2 from the germline V gene are GTSNPN and SVGIG (reference sequence). CDR3 length: 15 amino acids. The CDR3 DNA reads as TGTGCCTGGAGTGTACGGGGGAGTGGTAGATACATTCAGTACTTC. Amino acid sequence: CAWSVRGSGRYIQYF.